The rows below give T cell receptor beta chains drawn from one sample of a study of beta chain features in type 1 diabetes. Using immunoSEQ multiplex PCR, the repertoire was profiled, and TCRdb retains in-frame clones only, with some absent. The data contain over 150,000 clones, about 8% of them singletons. Source material: central memory CD4+ T cells from blood. The receptors come from a woman aged 40 to 55 with type 1 diabetes. The CDR3 runs from the conserved cysteine through the conserved F or W. A D gene is named only where the DNA matches it firmly. For some rows the clone size is stated as once, few or many, or as a class when expanded; others skip it.

j_call	v_call	d_call	clone_size	cdr3_aa	cdr3_nt
TRBJ1-3	TRBV30	NA	few	CAWSRQGYYTIYF	TGTGCCTGGAGTCGGCAGGGCTATTACACCATATATTTT
TRBJ2-3	TRBV5-1	TRBD2	few	CASSFGGRSDTQYF	TGCGCCAGCAGCTTCGGGGGGAGATCGGATACGCAGTATTTT
TRBJ2-5	TRBV5-1	NA	NA	CASSLAPLGAGIQETQYF	TGCGCCAGCAGCTTGGCCCCCTTAGGAGCGGGTATACAAGAGACCCAGTACTTC
TRBJ2-1	TRBV4-2	NA	NA	CASSQEGQYPGNEQFF	TGTGCCAGCAGCCAAGAGGGCCAATACCCGGGGAATGAGCAGTTCTTC
TRBJ1-1	TRBV10-3	TRBD1	NA	CAIRPGQGWNTEAFF	TGTGCCATCAGACCCGGACAGGGTTGGAACACTGAAGCTTTCTTT
TRBJ2-3	TRBV4-3	NA	NA	CASSQSPSGADTQYF	TGCGCCAGCAGCCAATCTCCCTCAGGGGCAGATACGCAGTATTTT
TRBJ2-1	TRBV5-1	TRBD2	NA	CASSWLAGGGEQFF	TGCGCCAGCAGCTGGCTAGCGGGAGGGGGGGAGCAGTTCTTC
TRBJ1-1	TRBV29-1	TRBD1	NA	CSVAGTGGGSEAFF	TGCAGCGTTGCGGGGACAGGGGGCGGGTCTGAAGCTTTCTTT
TRBJ2-2	TRBV7-9	NA	few	CASGYTTGELFF	TGTGCCAGCGGCTACACGACCGGGGAGCTGTTTTTT
TRBJ2-5	TRBV2	TRBD1	NA	CASTSDRQETQYF	TGTGCCAGCACCTCGGACAGGCAAGAGACCCAGTACTTC
TRBJ1-2	TRBV7-2	TRBD1	few	CASSLGLGGVGYTF	TGTGCCAGCAGCTTAGGGCTAGGGGGCGTAGGCTACACCTTC
TRBJ2-5	TRBV5-5	TRBD2	few	CASSWGTSGRASQETQYF	TGTGCCAGCAGCTGGGGGACTAGCGGGAGGGCCTCCCAAGAGACCCAGTACTTC
TRBJ2-1	TRBV9	TRBD2	few	CASSEGHTPAVAGAYNEQFF	TGTGCCAGCAGCGAAGGTCACACGCCGGCCGTAGCGGGGGCCTACAATGAGCAGTTCTTC
TRBJ1-2	TRBV13	NA	few	CASSFSSSGYTF	TGTGCCAGCAGCTTTAGCTCCTCGGGCTACACCTTC
TRBJ2-1	TRBV27	NA	many	CASSPRGTSNEQFF	TGTGCCAGCAGTCCACGCGGGACCAGCAATGAGCAGTTCTTC
TRBJ2-2	TRBV18	NA	NA	CASSPRDRNTGELFF	TGTGCCAGCTCACCACGCGATCGGAACACCGGGGAGCTGTTTTTT
TRBJ2-5	TRBV7-2	NA	few	CASSPGGGETQYF	TGTGCCAGCAGCCCAGGAGGGGGCGAGACCCAGTACTTC
TRBJ1-4	TRBV10-3	NA	NA	CAISESAATNEKLFF	TGTGCCATCAGTGAGTCGGCCGCAACTAATGAAAAACTGTTTTTT
TRBJ1-3	TRBV28	NA	NA	CASSLSGARDTIYF	TGTGCCAGCAGTTTATCAGGGGCGCGGGACACCATATATTTT
TRBJ2-2	TRBV5-1	NA	few	CASSLEDNTGELFF	TGCGCCAGCAGCTTGGAGGACAATACCGGGGAGCTGTTTTTT